The 24 T cell receptor beta chains below come from one sample, sequenced in a study of blood T cell repertoires in COVID-19. Some clones are missing from TCRdb's copy, which holds only in-frame ones; the method was immunoSEQ multiplex PCR. The sample holds 68,000 or so clones, roughly 87% seen once. The sample consisted of peripheral blood. Receptors were obtained from a man aged 50-59 years with active COVID-19.

The CDR3 is CASKTGTNTGELFF. CDR3 sequence (DNA): TGTGCCAGCAAGACCGGGACGAACACCGGGGAGCTGTTTTTT. V usage is TRBV9 and J usage is TRBJ2-2; D is perhaps TRBD2 (5 bases). The CDR3 loop spans 14 amino acids. Trimming left V 6 bases short and J 0 bases short, with 9 bases between. Germline V gives CDR1 SGDLS, CDR2 YYNGEE.

The chain couples TRBV6-1 to TRBJ2-7, with D hard to call. V lost 0 bases to trimming and J lost 3 bases, with 6 bases between them. The CDR3 runs to 13 residues. Germline CDR1 is MNHNS and CDR2 is SASEGT. For the CDR3, the DNA is TGTGCCAGCAGTGAAGCGCGAGGCTACGAGCAGTACTTC. Encoded protein: CASSEARGYEQYF.

V and J are TRBV12-3 or TRBV12-4 and TRBJ2-7; possibly TRBD2 for D (5 bases). This CDR3 contains 13 residues. V lost 7 bases, J lost 2 bases, and 12 bases lay in between. The chain's CDR3 is CASTTSGAYEQYF. The CDR3 bases are TGTGCCAGCACCACGTCCGGGGCCTACGAGCAGTACTTC.

This chain links TRBV15 with TRBJ2-1; 8 bases map to TRBD1. The length of the CDR3 is 16 residues. V lost 2 bases and J lost 2; bases outside the gene matches: 5. The germline V gene encodes CDR1 LNHNV and CDR2 YYDKDF (reference sequence). CDR3 coding DNA: TGTGCCACCAGCAGAAACGGACAGGGACCCTACAATGAGCAGTTCTTC. Translated: CATSRNGQGPYNEQFF.

This chain joins TRBV7-2 and TRBJ1-5; D is possibly TRBD1 (5 bases). The V gene's germline CDR1 is SGHTA and CDR2 FQGNSA. The CDR3 is made up of 16 amino acids. The germline V and J ends were trimmed by 5 bases and 0 bases, with 14 bases remaining between them. The CDR3 DNA follows: TGTGCCAGCAGCCGTGGGGCCAGTTATAGCAATCAGCCCCAGCATTTT. Encoded protein: CASSRGASYSNQPQHF.

V usage is TRBV4-3 and J usage is TRBJ1-2; no definite D call. There are 16 residues in the CDR3. V lost 3 bases and J 4 bases, leaving 18 bases between the germline ends. Germline V gene sequence: CDR1 LGHNA, CDR2 YSLEER. The CDR3 sequence: CASSQATRERSYGYTF. Written as DNA, the CDR3 is TGCGCCAGCAGCCAGGCCACGCGGGAAAGGAGCTATGGCTACACCTTC.

The V gene is TRBV5-1, the J gene TRBJ1-1, with TRBD1 identical over 7 bases. Germline V gene lookup returns CDR1 SGHRS and CDR2 YFSETQ. The CDR3 sequence is 12 residues long. J lost 11 bases, V lost 3 bases, and 7 bases had no gene match. CDR3 DNA sequence: TGCGCCAGCAGCTACGACAGGGATGGGGCTTTCTTT. As protein: CASSYDRDGAFF.

The rearrangement links TRBV4-3 to TRBJ1-2; no clear D gene. Trimming stripped 1 base from V and 0 bases from J, with 9 bases between. The CDR3 contains 15 residues. Per germline, CDR1 LGHNA and CDR2 YSLEER. CDR3: CASSQVTETNYGYTF. DNA for the CDR3: TGCGCCAGCAGCCAAGTAACAGAAACTAACTATGGCTACACCTTC.

The gene calls are TRBV2 and TRBJ1-1, with 7 bases that match TRBD1. The CDR3 runs to 13 residues. Germline values: CDR1 SNHLY, CDR2 FYNNEI. The J segment lost 1 base and the V segment lost 5 bases, leaving 1 base of the junction unmatched. CDR3 sequence reads: CASSNRGNTEAFF. The CDR3 nucleotides read TGTGCCAGCAGTAACAGGGGGAACACTGAAGCTTTCTTT.

V and J are TRBV19 and TRBJ1-2; D is possibly TRBD1 (5 bases). Per germline, CDR1 LNHDA and CDR2 SQIVND (reference sequence). The CDR3 extends over 13 amino acids. Trimming pared 3 bases from V and 4 bases from J, leaving 9 bases between. The CDR3 region has the DNA TGTGCCAGTAGTATCACAGGATCCTATGGCTACACCTTC. Its protein product is CASSITGSYGYTF.

The chain links TRBV10-3 to TRBJ1-2; D is uncertain. V gave up 0 bases and J gave up 4 bases, with 6 bases separating them. CDR3 length: 13 residues. Germline lookup yields CDR1 ENHRY and CDR2 SYGVKD. The CDR3 sequence is CAISESGGYGYTF. CDR3 DNA sequence: TGTGCCATCAGTGAGTCCGGCGGCTATGGCTACACCTTC.

This clone was observed a handful of times. The chain uses TRBV30 and TRBJ2-7; 7 nucleotides agree with TRBD1. The CDR3 has 16 residues. Looked up from germline, CDR1 is GTSNPN and CDR2 is SVGIG (reference sequence). J lost 4 bases, V lost 3 bases, and 15 bases had no gene match. In DNA form, the CDR3 reads TGTGCCTGGAGGAGTGGCGAGGGGGCCCGGTGGTACGAGCAGTACTTC. Translating it yields CAWRSGEGARWYEQYF.

The sample holds one count of this clone. The chain recombines TRBV19 with TRBJ1-6, with 8 bases identical to TRBD1. V trimming: 3 bases; J trimming: 10 bases; junction bases outside the gene matches: 11. The CDR3 extends over 16 amino acids. Germline V gene sequence: CDR1 LNHDA, CDR2 SQIVND (reference sequence). The CDR3 is CASSIFRGQGGSPLHF. The CDR3 coding sequence is TGTGCCAGTAGTATTTTCCGCGGACAGGGCGGGTCACCCCTCCACTTT.

The V call is TRBV6-2 or TRBV6-3, the J call TRBJ2-1; 7 nucleotides match TRBD2. Germline V gene data show CDR1 as MNHEY and CDR2 as SVGEGT. The CDR3 consists of 15 residues. The V gene end was trimmed by 5 bases and the J gene end by 3 bases; junction bases not matched to a gene: 7. The CDR3 sequence is CASSLSGNVYNEQFF. In DNA form, the CDR3 reads TGTGCCAGCAGTCTGAGCGGGAATGTCTACAATGAGCAGTTCTTC.

The gene calls are TRBV19 and TRBJ2-1; D call uncertain. This CDR3 has 14 residues. Between the trimmed V and J ends, which lost 3 bases and 7 bases, there was a span of 13 bases. From germline, CDR1 is LNHDA and CDR2 SQIVND (reference sequence). The CDR3 region is CASSMIMSGNEQFF. CDR3 DNA: TGTGCCAGTAGTATGATCATGTCCGGGAATGAGCAGTTCTTC.

The chain employs TRBV4-3 and TRBJ2-7, with TRBD1 matching over 7 bases. Germline CDR1 reads LGHNA; CDR2 reads YSLEER. With 0 bases clipped from V and 4 bases from J, the junction kept 9 bases outside the gene matches. The CDR3 runs to 16 residues. The CDR3 coding sequence is TGCGCCAGCAGCCAAGATCTGCAGGGGGTTGCGTACGAGCAGTACTTC. Protein product: CASSQDLQGVAYEQYF.

The rearrangement joins TRBV6-4 to TRBJ2-3; TRBD2 aligns across 10 bases. The germline CDR1 and CDR2 sequences are MRHNA and SNTAGT. V gave up 5 bases and J gave up 2 bases; unmatched junction bases: 10. CDR3 length equals 17 residues. The CDR3 DNA reads as TGTGCCAGCAGTCGTCACACTAGCGGGACGATCACAGATACGCAGTATTTT. Its protein product is CASSRHTSGTITDTQYF.

The V call is TRBV27, the J call TRBJ2-5; 11 bases fit TRBD2. The junction had 5 bases not matched to a gene; V was cut back by 6 bases and J by 2 bases. The CDR3 loop spans 15 amino acids. Germline loops: CDR1 MNHEY, CDR2 SMNVEV (reference sequence). CDR3 nucleotides: TGTGCCAGCAGCGTGACTAGCGGGGTACAAGAGACCCAGTACTTC. Its translation is CASSVTSGVQETQYF.

This rearrangement joins TRBV28 to TRBJ2-7; 9 nucleotides align to TRBD1. CDR1 is MDHEN, CDR2 SYDVKM, per germline. The CDR3 is 14 residues long. Trimming took 4 bases from V and 5 from J; bases not matched to a gene: 6. The CDR3 nucleotides read TGTGCCAGCAGTTCGCCGGGACAGGGAAACGAGCAGTACTTC. Translating it yields CASSSPGQGNEQYF.

In nucleotides, the CDR3 is TGTGCCAGCAGCCCAGACCCTAGCGGCCCTTCGGGCAATGAGCAGTTCTTC. It is translated as CASSPDPSGPSGNEQFF. The V gene is TRBV3-1 (or the pseudogene TRBV3-2), the J gene TRBJ2-1; 7 bases map to TRBD2. The CDR3 has 17 amino acids. The V segment lost 4 bases and the J segment 6 bases; nucleotides outside the gene matches: 15. The germline V gene has CDR1 LGHDT and CDR2 YNNKEL (reference sequence).

The chain couples TRBV2 to TRBJ1-6; 7 nucleotides match TRBD1. The CDR3 runs to 15 residues. The junction had 11 bases not matched to a gene; V was cut back by 6 bases and J by 9 bases. Germline V gene lookup returns CDR1 SNHLY and CDR2 FYNNEI. CDR3 DNA sequence: TGTGCCAGCAGACGGGACAGTTCCCGTCTTTCACCCCTCCACTTT. It translates to CASRRDSSRLSPLHF.

The V gene is TRBV28, the J gene TRBJ1-2, with D unclear. V dropped 3 bases and J dropped 6 bases, with 5 bases sitting between them. This CDR3 is 11 amino acids long. CDR1 is MDHEN, CDR2 SYDVKM, per germline. CDR3 loop: CASSFTDGYTF. CDR3 nucleotides: TGTGCCAGCAGTTTTACAGATGGCTACACCTTC.

V is TRBV20-1 and J is TRBJ2-7, with TRBD2 matching 9 bases. The CDR3 runs to 11 residues. In germline, CDR1 is DFQATT, CDR2 SNEGSKA (reference sequence). With 6 bases clipped from V and 4 bases from J, the junction kept 1 base outside the gene matches. The CDR3 protein is CSAAGGYEQYF. The CDR3 coding sequence is TGCAGTGCGGCGGGGGGGTACGAGCAGTACTTC.

The rearrangement links TRBV7-2 to TRBJ2-3; D may be TRBD2 (7 bases). V was pared by 3 bases and J by 0 bases, with 19 bases between. This CDR3 contains 18 residues. CDR1 is SGHTA and CDR2 is FQGNSA in the germline V gene. The CDR3 DNA is TGTGCCAGCAGCTTCGGGATAACACGGGGGGCTAGCACAGATACGCAGTATTTT. Protein sequence: CASSFGITRGASTDTQYF.